This T cell receptor beta chain was identified in a study of cytomegalovirus exposure and HLA in healthy donors. Healthy individuals who donated bone marrow served as the donors. The length of the CDR3 is 15 residues. The V and J ends lost 3 bases and 7 bases, in that order; junction bases with no gene match: 7. Germline assignment: CDR1 SEHNR and CDR2 FQNEAQ (reference sequence). Broader study findings: Cytomegalovirus-associated TCR beta chains were listed, numbering roughly 150. Data from an earlier analysis indicated that most TCR beta V segments were productive either about 90% or about 30% of the time. V- and J-gene trimming of TCR beta was linked (in a later analysis) to a missense DCLRE1C variant.

Details on this clone: The antigen remains undetermined.

It was with 60 Vbeta and 13 Jbeta primers that the PCR ran. TCRdb's table, derived via immunoSEQ multiplex PCR, lists solely in-frame clones and lacks some. The sample holds 100,000 to 150,000 clones; about 81% are singletons and the top ten take approximately 6%. The clonotype was recovered from a woman in her forties in good health and CMV-seropositive. This chain links TRBV7-9 with TRBJ1-4; 8 bases are shared with TRBD1. Sequenced material: PBMCs. The CDR3 DNA reads TGTGCCAGCAGCTTTGCCAACGACAGGGGTGAAAAACTGTTTTTT. Encoded protein: CASSFANDRGEKLFF.